The next 18 T cell receptor beta chains were all read from a single sample in a study of spatial heterogeneity in lung cancer. Time point described: sample taken at primary tumor resection. Researchers sequenced whole RNA taken from tumor, nontumor lung or frozen PBMC without sorting. TCRdb re-derived calls from the 5' RACE reads in MiXCR, one entry per CDR3 protein. This repertoire shows around 11,000 distinct CDR3 sequences, roughly 3.5% found once; its top ten account for 50% to 60%. Sequences were derived from PBMCs, sampled at surgery. The receptors were sampled from a female donor with early-stage non-small cell lung cancer.

This clonotype was counted at least ten times. A library prepared for alpha chains yielded this beta chain as an off-target read; its size is of little meaning. The chain is built from TRBV14 and TRBJ2-7; D perhaps matches TRBD2 (6 bases). CDR1 is SGHDN, CDR2 FVKESK, per germline. Trimming took off 6 bases at V and 3 bases at J, with 12 bases between the two ends. This CDR3 comprises 13 residues. The CDR3 nucleotides are TGTGCCAGCAGGGGCCGGGACTTCTACGAGCAGTACTTC. Encoded protein: CASRGRDFYEQYF.

This clonotype was seen ten or more times. This beta chain is an unintended read in a library built for alpha chains; its size means little. The chain combines TRBV4-2 with TRBJ1-1; D gene uncertain. Germline V gene data show CDR1 as LGHNA and CDR2 as YNFKEQ. The germline V and J ends were trimmed by 2 bases and 7 bases, with 20 bases remaining between them. The CDR3 runs 16 residues. The CDR3 DNA reads as TGTGCCAGCAGCCAATCCGAAGCGGAACGGACCCTTGAAGCTTTCTTT. This translates into CASSQSEAERTLEAFF.

Many counts were recorded for this clonotype. This beta chain is an off-target read within a library intended for alpha chains, so its frequency means little. This chain uses TRBV29-1 with TRBJ2-7; D is ambiguous. The CDR3 has 14 amino acids. Germline V gene sequence: CDR1 SQVTM, CDR2 ANQGSEA. Trimming pared 4 bases from V and 1 base from J, leaving 14 bases between. This chain's CDR3 is CSVASPISSYEQYF. CDR3 DNA: TGCAGCGTTGCGTCCCCAATCTCTTCCTACGAGCAGTACTTC.

With respect to this clonotype: This beta chain represents an off-target read in a library built for alpha chains; its size is of limited meaning. The chain recombines TRBV5-1 with TRBJ2-3; 7 bases match TRBD2. The CDR3 length is 19 residues. CDR1 is SGHRS and CDR2 is YFSETQ in the germline V gene. V gave up 3 bases and J gave up 0 bases; unmatched junction bases: 16. Written as DNA, the CDR3 is TGCGCCAGCAGCTACAAGAGCAGCGGGATGGGAATTAGCACAGATACGCAGTATTTT. Its protein product is CASSYKSSGMGISTDTQYF.

This clonotype was seen repeatedly, ten times or more. Since the library was made to target alpha chains, this beta chain is a stray read and its abundance is not meaningful. The chain carries TRBV27 and TRBJ2-7; a weak D match, TRBD1 (7 bases). The V end lost 0 bases, the J end lost 6 bases, and 15 bases lay between the germline ends. The CDR3 is 15 amino acids. CDR1 MNHEY and CDR2 SMNVEV come from the germline V gene (reference sequence). In nucleotides, the CDR3 is TGTGCCAGCAGTTTATCAGGGGGGACAGTAGCCGAGCAGTACTTC. It encodes CASSLSGGTVAEQYF.

This clonotype has only a few counts. Since it is a stray read in a library aimed at alpha chains, this beta chain has a size that is not meaningful. The chain joins TRBV6-2 or TRBV6-3 to TRBJ2-7, with D possibly matching TRBD2 (5 bases). Germline CDR1 and CDR2: MNHEY and SVGEGT. The CDR3 sequence is 14 residues long. Trimming removed 2 bases at V and 1 base at J, with 9 bases between. This CDR3 is CASSYQSGSYEQYF. The CDR3 nucleotides read TGTGCCAGCAGTTACCAGAGCGGTTCCTACGAGCAGTACTTC.

This clonotype was recorded at least ten times. This beta chain turned up in a library designed for alpha chains; as an off-target read, its abundance says little. V gene TRBV19 combines with J gene TRBJ1-1; no clear D. Trimming left V 4 bases short and J 3 bases short, with 9 bases between. Germline CDR1 LNHDA, CDR2 SQIVND (reference sequence). The CDR3 contains 13 residues. CDR3 loop: CASSRGSHTEAFF. The CDR3 DNA reads as TGTGCCAGTAGTAGAGGTAGCCACACTGAAGCTTTCTTT.

This clonotype has at least ten counts. This beta chain turned up in a library designed for alpha chains; as an off-target read, its abundance says little. The chain carries TRBV5-5 and TRBJ2-7; no reliable D call. The ends were cut back, 0 bases at V and 2 bases at J, with 9 bases in the middle. Germline CDR1 and CDR2: SGHKS and YYEKEE (reference sequence). The CDR3 covers 14 residues. The CDR3 region has the DNA TGTGCCAGCAGCTTGGCGGCAGTACCCTACGAGCAGTACTTC. Amino acid sequence: CASSLAAVPYEQYF.

This clonotype came up many times. The size of this beta chain means little, since it is a stray read in a library made for alpha chains. This chain links TRBV27 with TRBJ2-5, with D tentatively TRBD1 or TRBD2 (6 bases each). CDR3 size: 16 residues. The germline V gene has CDR1 MNHEY and CDR2 SMNVEV (reference sequence). For the CDR3, the DNA is TGTGGGGATTGGGATCGGGGGCAGGGAGGACAGGAGACCCAGTACTTC. This translates into CGDWDRGQGGQETQYF.

This clonotype occurred many times. As an off-target read in a library built for alpha chains, this beta chain has a frequency of little significance. The rearrangement uses TRBV20-1 and TRBJ2-7; a weak D match, TRBD2 (6 bases). Trimming pared 2 bases from V and 1 base from J, leaving 12 bases between. The CDR3 is 14 amino acids. CDR1 and CDR2 (germline): DFQATT, SNEGSKA (reference sequence). The CDR3 bases are TGCAGTGCTAGACGGAGGGGAGAGTCCTACGAGCAGTACTTC. Translating it yields CSARRRGESYEQYF.

About this clonotype itself: The size of this beta chain means little, since it is a stray read in a library made for alpha chains. The genes are TRBV6-5 and TRBJ2-5; maybe TRBD2 (5 bases). V lost 10 bases and J 1 base, leaving 10 bases between the germline ends. The CDR3 contains 12 residues. Germline V gene data show CDR1 as MNHEY and CDR2 as SVGAGI. Written as DNA, the CDR3 is TGTGCCACCGCCCGGGGCCAAGAGACCCAGTACTTC. Translating gives CATARGQETQYF.

With respect to this clonotype: Within a library made for alpha chains, this beta chain is off target, and its count is uninformative. This sequence joins TRBV3-1 and TRBJ2-7; 7 positions match TRBD1. The ends lost 5 bases at V and 7 bases at J; junction bases unmatched: 14. The germline gives CDR1 LGHDT, CDR2 YNNKEL (reference sequence). The CDR3 has 15 amino acids. This chain's CDR3 is CASSARPRQGREQYF. DNA of the CDR3: TGTGCCAGCAGCGCTCGACCGAGACAGGGTCGGGAGCAGTACTTC.

There are many counts of this clonotype. In a library made to pick up alpha chains, this beta chain is a stray read with a size that means little. The chain uses TRBV28 and TRBJ2-7, with D maybe TRBD1 (6 bases). CDR3 length: 11 residues. Trimming removed 5 bases at V and 4 bases at J, with 6 bases between. Germline CDR1 MDHEN, CDR2 SYDVKM. The chain's CDR3 is CASSGQYEQYF. The CDR3 DNA reads TGTGCCAGCAGTGGACAGTACGAGCAGTACTTC.

This clonotype was seen at least ten times. In a library made to pick up alpha chains, this beta chain is a stray read with a size that means little. The V call is TRBV20-1, the J call TRBJ2-3; possibly TRBD2 for D (5 bases). This CDR3 region has 15 residues. The V and J ends lost 0 bases and 0 bases respectively, with 10 bases between them. The germline gives CDR1 DFQATT, CDR2 SNEGSKA (reference sequence). The CDR3 nucleotides read TGCAGTGCTAGAGATCCTGGCGGGAGCACAGATACGCAGTATTTT. As protein: CSARDPGGSTDTQYF.

The sample holds many counts of this clonotype. Little can be read into the size of this beta chain, an off-target read in a library designed for alpha chains. The chain recombines TRBV24-1 with TRBJ2-5; maybe TRBD1 (5 bases). The CDR3 is 13 residues long. Germline CDR1 reads KGHDR; CDR2 reads SFDVKD. Between the trimmed V and J ends, which lost 5 bases and 7 bases, there was a span of 13 bases. CDR3 coding DNA: TGTGCCACCAGTGCCCCACAGGCCGGGACCCAGTACTTC. Translating gives CATSAPQAGTQYF.

By share, this clonotype ranks as medium-sized. The library was built for alpha chains, so this beta chain is an off-target read and its size means little. The chain links TRBV20-1 to TRBJ2-7, with D tentatively TRBD1 (6 bases). Per the germline V gene, CDR1 is DFQATT and CDR2 is SNEGSKA (reference sequence). V lost 0 bases and J 0 bases, leaving 12 bases between the germline ends. CDR3 length equals 15 residues. The CDR3 is CSARDHQGRSYEQYF. The CDR3 DNA sequence: TGCAGTGCTAGAGATCACCAGGGGCGCTCCTACGAGCAGTACTTC.

This clonotype was observed at least ten times. This beta chain turned up in a library designed for alpha chains; as an off-target read, its abundance says little. In DNA form, the CDR3 reads TGCAGTGCTAGGCGGCCCGGCTCCTACGAGCAGTACTTC. Amino acids: CSARRPGSYEQYF. V usage is TRBV20-1 and J usage is TRBJ2-7; D ambiguous. Germline loops: CDR1 DFQATT, CDR2 SNEGSKA (reference sequence). Trimming removed 3 bases at V and 0 bases at J, with 9 bases between. The CDR3 totals 13 residues.

This clonotype was observed at least ten times. This beta chain slipped into a library made for alpha chains as a stray read, so its size is not meaningful. V is TRBV28 and J is TRBJ1-5; 7 nucleotides match TRBD1. Germline V lookup: CDR1 MDHEN, CDR2 SYDVKM. CDR3 size: 15 residues. J was trimmed by 0 bases and V by 6 bases; bases with no gene match: 5. The CDR3 loop reads CASRTRGLSNQPQHF. CDR3 coding DNA: TGTGCCAGCAGAACTAGGGGGCTTAGCAATCAGCCCCAGCATTTT.